This T cell receptor beta chain is from a study of blood T cell repertoires in COVID-19. Generated by immunoSEQ multiplex PCR, the TCRdb table keeps only in-frame clones and is missing some. Of approximately 97,000 clones listed, over 75% are singletons. Deletions cut 5 bases from V and 11 bases from J, with 15 bases between. The CDR3 is made up of 11 amino acids. CDR1 DFQATT and CDR2 SNEGSKA come from the germline V gene (reference sequence). This receptor was taken from a human donor in a cohort sampled during active COVID-19. V usage is TRBV20-1 and J usage is TRBJ1-1, with a possible D match to TRBD1 (5 bases). Material for sequencing was peripheral blood. The CDR3 here is CSAPRSRVAFF. In DNA form, the CDR3 reads TGCAGTGCTCCCAGGAGCAGGGTCGCTTTCTTT.